This is a list of T cell receptor beta chains from one sample in a study of T cells of healthy individuals. TCRdb reprocessed the 5' RACE reads with MiXCR, giving one entry per CDR3 protein. The sample lists 40,000 to 45,000 distinct CDR3 sequences; approximately 4.9% were seen once. These receptors were taken from a human donor in good health. CDR3s include the opening cysteine and the closing phenylalanine or tryptophan. The D gene is left open where the match is weak. Not every row has a clone size; where given, it reads once, few, many or a size class.

V gene	J gene	CDR3 length	clone size	D gene	CDR3 protein	CDR3 DNA
TRBV2	TRBJ1-1	15	few	NA	CASSSLASGFTEAFF	TGTGCCAGCAGTAGTCTGGCCAGCGGGTTTACTGAAGCTTTCTTT
TRBV18	TRBJ1-6	14	many	TRBD1	CASSPGQSAAPLHF	TGTGCCAGCTCACCGGGACAGTCCGCTGCGCCCCTCCACTTT
TRBV7-9	TRBJ2-7	17	many	TRBD2	CASSSNLAGAYDYGQYF	TGTGCCAGCAGCTCGAATCTAGCGGGGGCCTATGATTATGGGCAGTACTTC
TRBV2	TRBJ1-5	15	many	NA	CASSERGSFNQPQHF	TGTGCCAGCAGTGAACGGGGCAGTTTTAATCAGCCCCAGCATTTT
TRBV5-1	TRBJ2-1	15	many	TRBD1	CASSLWDRTYNEQFF	TGCGCCAGCAGCTTGTGGGACAGGACGTACAATGAGCAGTTCTTC
TRBV6-5	TRBJ2-1	16	many	TRBD2	CASSWSSGGTYNEQFF	TGTGCCAGCAGCTGGTCTAGCGGGGGAACCTACAATGAGCAGTTCTTC
TRBV6-1	TRBJ1-5	16	many	NA	CASSGRQRDRNQPQHF	TGTGCCAGCAGTGGGAGACAGCGCGACAGAAATCAGCCCCAGCATTTT
TRBV20-1	TRBJ2-7	15	NA	NA	CSAARGLQGTYEQYF	TGCAGTGCCGCCAGGGGTTTGCAGGGAACCTACGAGCAGTACTTC
TRBV14	TRBJ1-4	13	many	NA	CASSQVVNEKLFF	TGTGCCAGCAGCCAGGTGGTAAATGAAAAACTGTTTTTT
TRBV4-1	TRBJ1-4	16	many	NA	CASSHWLGGLSEKLFF	TGCGCCAGCAGCCACTGGTTGGGGGGGTTGAGTGAAAAACTGTTTTTT
TRBV27	TRBJ2-1	12	many	NA	CASSPTYGEQFF	TGTGCCAGCAGTCCTACTTATGGTGAGCAGTTCTTC
TRBV5-1	TRBJ2-7	13	many	NA	CASSWGTGREQYF	TGCGCCAGCAGCTGGGGCACAGGGCGCGAGCAGTACTTC
TRBV25-1	TRBJ2-7	11	many	NA	CASSDFYEQYF	TGTGCCAGCAGTGACTTCTACGAGCAGTACTTC
TRBV7-9	TRBJ2-7	14	NA	TRBD2	CASSSLADLREQYF	TGTGCCAGCAGCTCACTAGCGGATCTCAGAGAGCAGTACTTC
TRBV27	TRBJ1-3	15	many	TRBD1	CASSLQGAAGNTIYF	TGTGCCAGCAGTTTACAGGGGGCAGCAGGAAACACCATATATTTT
TRBV29-1	TRBJ2-1	22	many	NA	CSVELHAFEYRTRHISYNEQFF	TGCAGCGTTGAACTCCACGCGTTTGAGTACCGAACGCGTCATATCTCCTACAATGAGCAGTTCTTC
TRBV21-1	TRBJ2-1	12	many	NA	CASRGGSSEQFF	TGTGCCAGCAGGGGCGGGAGTAGTGAGCAGTTCTTC
TRBV18	TRBJ1-6	15	many	TRBD1	CASSPSDRGNSPLHF	TGTGCCAGCTCACCAAGTGACAGGGGCAATTCACCCCTCCACTTT
TRBV12-3/TRBV12-4	TRBJ2-5	14	many	NA	CASSEEGQGETQYF	TGTGCCAGCAGTGAGGAGGGGCAGGGAGAGACCCAGTACTTC
TRBV25-1	TRBJ1-1	13	NA	TRBD1	CASSGTGGNSAFF	TGTGCCAGCAGTGGGACAGGGGGGAATTCAGCTTTCTTT
TRBV20-1	TRBJ1-5	15	few	NA	CSARDFRDRDQPQHF	TGCAGTGCTAGAGATTTCCGGGACCGGGATCAGCCCCAGCATTTT
TRBV15	TRBJ2-7	15	many	NA	CATSNRVTGPYEQYF	TGTGCCACCAGCAACAGGGTGACAGGCCCATACGAGCAGTACTTC
TRBV11-2	TRBJ1-4	17	few	TRBD1	CASSPPRWTGIGEKLFF	TGTGCCAGCAGCCCCCCCAGGTGGACAGGGATTGGAGAAAAACTGTTTTTT
TRBV4-1	TRBJ1-4	14	many	TRBD1	CASDPGGSNEKLFF	TGCGCCAGCGACCCAGGGGGCTCTAATGAAAAACTGTTTTTT
TRBV7-9	TRBJ2-2	16	many	NA	CASSSRDLPNTGELFF	TGTGCCAGCAGCTCCCGGGACCTCCCGAACACCGGGGAGCTGTTTTTT
TRBV7-8	TRBJ2-7	14	many	NA	CASGSGGGSGEQYF	TGTGCCAGCGGTTCAGGGGGGGGTTCGGGCGAGCAGTACTTC
TRBV3-1	TRBJ2-2	14	many	NA	CASSQDLSTGELFF	TGTGCCAGCAGCCAAGATCTTTCCACCGGGGAGCTGTTTTTT
TRBV12-3/TRBV12-4	TRBJ1-1	14	many	NA	CASSLGGLNTEAFF	TGTGCCAGCAGTTTAGGTGGGTTAAACACTGAAGCTTTCTTT
TRBV7-9	TRBJ2-3	11	many	TRBD1	CASSRDSTQYF	TGTGCCAGCAGCCGGGACAGCACGCAGTATTTT
TRBV6-5	TRBJ2-1	13	many	NA	CASRLGAGNEQFF	TGTGCCAGCAGATTAGGGGCAGGCAATGAGCAGTTCTTC
TRBV7-2	TRBJ2-7	12	many	NA	CASSFSTYEQYF	TGTGCCAGCAGCTTTTCTACCTACGAGCAGTACTTC
TRBV2	TRBJ2-3	15	many	NA	CASSLQGGSTDTQYF	TGTGCCAGCAGTCTTCAGGGGGGGAGCACAGATACGCAGTATTTT
TRBV11-2	TRBJ1-1	15	few	NA	CASSLGVGTSPEAFF	TGTGCCAGCAGCTTAGGGGTAGGAACAAGCCCTGAAGCTTTCTTT
TRBV30	TRBJ1-1	12	NA	NA	CAWSNMNTEAFF	TGTGCCTGGAGTAATATGAACACTGAAGCTTTCTTT
TRBV11-2	TRBJ1-1	15	few	NA	CASSLVEFMNTEAFF	TGTGCCAGCAGCTTAGTAGAGTTCATGAACACTGAAGCTTTCTTT
TRBV20-1	TRBJ1-2	13	many	NA	CSARPGGDYGYTF	TGCAGTGCTCGCCCCGGTGGAGACTATGGCTACACCTTC
TRBV27	TRBJ2-7	13	many	NA	CASGVGGPYEQYF	TGTGCCAGTGGAGTAGGGGGGCCCTACGAGCAGTACTTC
TRBV11-2	TRBJ1-6	15	many	NA	CASSLGGTGNSPLHF	TGTGCCAGCAGCTTAGGAGGGACGGGTAATTCACCCCTCCACTTT
TRBV5-1	TRBJ1-1	14	many	TRBD1	CASSPRQGDTEAFF	TGCGCCAGCAGCCCGCGTCAGGGGGACACTGAAGCTTTCTTT
TRBV12-3/TRBV12-4	TRBJ1-1	14	many	NA	CASSSGERDTEAFF	TGTGCCAGCAGTTCCGGGGAGCGGGACACTGAAGCTTTCTTT
TRBV11-2	TRBJ1-2	16	few	TRBD1	CASSLAYRGANYGYTF	TGTGCCAGCAGCTTGGCTTACAGGGGAGCTAACTATGGCTACACCTTC
TRBV27	TRBJ2-4	14	many	TRBD1	CASRTGGWADIQYF	TGTGCCAGCAGAACAGGGGGGTGGGCGGACATTCAGTACTTC
TRBV9	TRBJ2-3	17	NA	NA	CASSPSPGRASTDTQYF	TGTGCCAGCAGCCCATCCCCAGGCCGAGCTAGCACAGATACGCAGTATTTT
TRBV6-2/TRBV6-3	TRBJ1-2	15	few	NA	CASSYWSGAYYGYTF	TGTGCCAGCAGTTACTGGAGTGGAGCTTACTATGGCTACACCTTC
TRBV2	TRBJ2-5	15	many	NA	CASRGQGRIQETQYF	TGTGCCAGCAGGGGCCAGGGACGTATACAAGAGACCCAGTACTTC
TRBV27	TRBJ1-2	15	few	NA	CASSFRKGQHYGYTF	TGTGCCAGCAGCTTCAGAAAGGGGCAACACTATGGCTACACCTTC
TRBV30	TRBJ1-2	13	many	NA	CAWGSSANYGYTF	TGTGCCTGGGGGAGTTCGGCTAACTATGGCTACACCTTC
TRBV6-5	TRBJ1-5	13	many	NA	CASSLVSHQPQHF	TGTGCCAGCAGTTTGGTATCCCATCAGCCCCAGCATTTT
TRBV7-2	TRBJ2-7	14	many	NA	CASSLRRESYEQYF	TGTGCCAGCAGCTTAAGGCGGGAATCCTACGAGCAGTACTTC
TRBV20-1	TRBJ2-7	12	medium-sized	NA	CSARDRDYEQYF	TGCAGTGCTAGAGACAGGGACTACGAGCAGTACTTC
TRBV7-2	TRBJ2-1	19	many	TRBD2	CASSLALGTSGDWENEQFF	TGTGCCAGCAGCTTAGCGCTCGGGACTAGCGGGGACTGGGAAAATGAGCAGTTCTTC
TRBV4-2	TRBJ2-7	16	many	TRBD1	CASSQDSRDRIYEQYF	TGTGCCAGCAGCCAAGATAGCCGGGACAGGATCTACGAGCAGTACTTC
TRBV7-9	TRBJ2-7	16	many	TRBD1	CASSPEGYRDRAEQYF	TGTGCCAGCAGCCCCGAGGGCTACCGGGACAGGGCCGAGCAGTACTTC
TRBV4-1	TRBJ2-7	16	NA	NA	CASTRDAEEGSYEQYF	TGCGCCAGCACCAGGGACGCGGAGGAGGGGTCCTACGAGCAGTACTTC
TRBV15	TRBJ1-5	15	medium-sized	TRBD1	CATSSETGSTQPQHF	TGTGCCACCAGCAGCGAGACAGGGAGTACTCAGCCCCAGCATTTT
TRBV9	TRBJ1-5	14	NA	NA	CASSVGDSNQPQHF	TGTGCCAGCAGCGTAGGGGATAGCAATCAGCCCCAGCATTTT
TRBV29-1	TRBJ1-1	13	many	NA	CSVVRGMNTEAFF	TGCAGCGTTGTCAGAGGTATGAACACTGAAGCTTTCTTT
TRBV6-2/TRBV6-3	TRBJ2-3	17	many	NA	CASSYPEGGGATDTQYF	TGTGCCAGCAGTTACCCCGAAGGAGGGGGGGCCACAGATACGCAGTATTTT
TRBV21-1	TRBJ2-1	17	NA	NA	CASSKARRGGPYNEQFF	TGTGCCAGCAGCAAAGCGCGACGGGGGGGCCCCTACAATGAGCAGTTCTTC